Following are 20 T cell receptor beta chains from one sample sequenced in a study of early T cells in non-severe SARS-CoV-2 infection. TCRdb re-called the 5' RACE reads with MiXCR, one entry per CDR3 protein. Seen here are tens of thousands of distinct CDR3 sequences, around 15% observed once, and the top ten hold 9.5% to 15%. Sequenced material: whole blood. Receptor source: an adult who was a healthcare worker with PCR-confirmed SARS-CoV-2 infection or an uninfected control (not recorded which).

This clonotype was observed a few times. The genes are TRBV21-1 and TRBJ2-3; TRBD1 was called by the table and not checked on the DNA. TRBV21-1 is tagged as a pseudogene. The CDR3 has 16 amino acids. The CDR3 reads CASSKVRGRSTDTQYF. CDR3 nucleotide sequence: TGTGCCAGCAGCAAAGTAAGGGGACGAAGCACAGATACGCAGTATTTT.

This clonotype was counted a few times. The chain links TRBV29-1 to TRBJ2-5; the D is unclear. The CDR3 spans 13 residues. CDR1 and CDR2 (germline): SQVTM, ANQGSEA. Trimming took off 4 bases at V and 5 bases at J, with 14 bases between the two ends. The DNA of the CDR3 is TGCAGCGTTGGCCGGTCACCCGGTGAGACCCAGTACTTC. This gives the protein CSVGRSPGETQYF.

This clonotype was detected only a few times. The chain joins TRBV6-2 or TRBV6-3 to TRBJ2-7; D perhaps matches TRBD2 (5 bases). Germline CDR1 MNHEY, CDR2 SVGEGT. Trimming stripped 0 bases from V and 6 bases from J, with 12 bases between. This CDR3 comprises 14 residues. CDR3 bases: TGTGCCAGCAGTTACTCCCGGAGGTGGGGCGAGCAGTACTTC. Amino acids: CASSYSRRWGEQYF.

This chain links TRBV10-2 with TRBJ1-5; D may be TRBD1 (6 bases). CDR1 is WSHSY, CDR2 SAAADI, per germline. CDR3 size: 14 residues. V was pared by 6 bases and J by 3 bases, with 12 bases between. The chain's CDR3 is CASRQGNNNQPQHF. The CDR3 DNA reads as TGCGCCAGCAGACAGGGAAACAACAATCAGCCCCAGCATTTT.

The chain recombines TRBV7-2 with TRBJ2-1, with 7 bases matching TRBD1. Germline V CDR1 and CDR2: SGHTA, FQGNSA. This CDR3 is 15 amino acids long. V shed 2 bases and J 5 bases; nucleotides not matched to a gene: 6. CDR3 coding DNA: TGTGCCAGCAGCTTATGGGGACAGTCGGACAATGAGCAGTTCTTC. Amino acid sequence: CASSLWGQSDNEQFF. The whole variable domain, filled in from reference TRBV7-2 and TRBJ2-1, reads GAGVSQSPSNKVTEKGKDVELRCDPISGHTALYWYRQSLGQGLEFLIYFQGNSAPDKSGLPSDRFSAERTGGSVSTLTIQRTQQEDSAVYLCASSLWGQSDNEQFFGPGTRLTVL.

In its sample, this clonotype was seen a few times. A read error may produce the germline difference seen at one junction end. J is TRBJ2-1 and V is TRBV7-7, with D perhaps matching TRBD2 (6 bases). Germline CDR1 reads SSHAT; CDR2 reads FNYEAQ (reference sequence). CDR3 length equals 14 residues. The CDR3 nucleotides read TGTGCTAGCAGCTTAACTGGCGGGAACAATGAGCAGTTCTTC. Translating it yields CASSLTGGNNEQFF. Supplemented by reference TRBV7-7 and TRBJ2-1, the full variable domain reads GAGVSQSPRYKVTKRGQDVTLRCDPISSHATLYWYQQALGQGPEFLTYFNYEAQPDKSGLPSDRFSAERPEGSISTLTIQRTEQRDSAMYRCASSLTGGNNEQFFGPGTRLTVL.

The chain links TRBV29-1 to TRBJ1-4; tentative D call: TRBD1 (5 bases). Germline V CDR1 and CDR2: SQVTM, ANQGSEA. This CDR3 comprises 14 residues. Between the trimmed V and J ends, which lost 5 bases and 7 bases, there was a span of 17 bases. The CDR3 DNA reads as TGCAGCGTTAAGCCGCTCGGGGGTGGTGAAAAACTGTTTTTT. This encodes CSVKPLGGGEKLFF. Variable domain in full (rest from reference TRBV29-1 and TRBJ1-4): SAVISQKPSRDICQRGTSLTIQCQVDSQVTMMFWYRQQPGQSLTLIATANQGSEATYESGFVIDKFPISRPNLTFSTLTVSNMSPEDSSIYLCSVKPLGGGEKLFFGSGTQLSVL.

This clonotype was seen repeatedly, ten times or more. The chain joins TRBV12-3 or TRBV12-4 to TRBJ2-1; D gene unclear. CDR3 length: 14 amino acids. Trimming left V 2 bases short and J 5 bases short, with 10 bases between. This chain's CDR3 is CASSLSALNNEQFF. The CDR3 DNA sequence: TGTGCCAGCAGTTTAAGTGCTCTGAACAATGAGCAGTTCTTC.

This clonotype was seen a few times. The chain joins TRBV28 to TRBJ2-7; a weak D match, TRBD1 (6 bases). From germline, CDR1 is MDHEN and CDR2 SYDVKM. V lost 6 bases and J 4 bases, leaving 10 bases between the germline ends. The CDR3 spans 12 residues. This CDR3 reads CASRRTDYEQYF. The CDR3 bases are TGTGCCAGCAGACGGACAGATTACGAGCAGTACTTC.

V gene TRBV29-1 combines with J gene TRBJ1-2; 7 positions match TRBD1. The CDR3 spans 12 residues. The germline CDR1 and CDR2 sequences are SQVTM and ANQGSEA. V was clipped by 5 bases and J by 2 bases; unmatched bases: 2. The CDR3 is CSVRGRNYGYTF. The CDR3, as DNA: TGCAGCGTTAGGGGGCGGAACTATGGCTACACCTTC.

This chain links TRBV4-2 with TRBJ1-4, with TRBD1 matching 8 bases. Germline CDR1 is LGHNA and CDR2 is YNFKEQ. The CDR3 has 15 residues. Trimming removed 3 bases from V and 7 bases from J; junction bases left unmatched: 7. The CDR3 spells CASSHGQGIVEKLFF. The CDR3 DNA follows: TGTGCCAGCAGCCACGGACAGGGAATAGTTGAAAAACTGTTTTTT.

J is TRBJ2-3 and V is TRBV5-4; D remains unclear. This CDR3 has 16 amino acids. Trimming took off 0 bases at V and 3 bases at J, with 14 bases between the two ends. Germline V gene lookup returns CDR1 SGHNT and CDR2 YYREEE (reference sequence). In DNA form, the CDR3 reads TGTGCCAGCAGCTTGGCGAATTCCCCCGGGACAGATACGCAGTATTTT. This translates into CASSLANSPGTDTQYF.

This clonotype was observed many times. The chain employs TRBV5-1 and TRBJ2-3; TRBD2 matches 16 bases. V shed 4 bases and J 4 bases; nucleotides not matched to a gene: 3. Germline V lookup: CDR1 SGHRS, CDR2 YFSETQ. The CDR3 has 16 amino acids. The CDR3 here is CASSVGLAGGPDTQYF. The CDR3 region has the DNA TGCGCCAGCAGCGTGGGACTAGCGGGGGGGCCAGATACGCAGTATTTT.

The DNA of the CDR3 is TGCAGCGTCCTGACAGCCTACGAGCAGTACTTC. It is translated as CSVLTAYEQYF. The chain recombines TRBV29-1 with TRBJ2-7, with D tentatively TRBD1 (5 bases). This CDR3 is built from 11 residues. Germline V gene lookup returns CDR1 SQVTM and CDR2 ANQGSEA. V was clipped by 6 bases and J by 2 bases, with 8 bases between them.

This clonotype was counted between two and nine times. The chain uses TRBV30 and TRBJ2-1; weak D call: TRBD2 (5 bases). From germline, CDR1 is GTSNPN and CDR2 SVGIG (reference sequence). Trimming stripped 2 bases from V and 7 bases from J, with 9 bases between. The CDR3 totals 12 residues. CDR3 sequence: CAWSSGSNEQFF. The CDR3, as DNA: TGTGCCTGGAGTAGCGGATCTAATGAGCAGTTCTTC.

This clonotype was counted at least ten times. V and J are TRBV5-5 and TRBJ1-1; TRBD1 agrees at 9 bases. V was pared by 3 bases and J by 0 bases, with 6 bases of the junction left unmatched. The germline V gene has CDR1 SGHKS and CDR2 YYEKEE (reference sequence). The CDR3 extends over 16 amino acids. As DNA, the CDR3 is TGTGCCAGCAGCTCACAGGGGGCGGGCATGAACACTGAAGCTTTCTTT. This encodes CASSSQGAGMNTEAFF.

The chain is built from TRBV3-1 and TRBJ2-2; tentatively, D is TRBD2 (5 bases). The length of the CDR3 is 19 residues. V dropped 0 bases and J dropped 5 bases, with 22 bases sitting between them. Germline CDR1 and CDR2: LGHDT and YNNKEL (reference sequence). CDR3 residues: CASSQEPVTSRLGTGELFF. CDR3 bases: TGTGCCAGCAGCCAAGAACCCGTTACTAGTCGCTTGGGGACCGGGGAGCTGTTTTTT.

The CDR3 loop is CASSQGNPTGLGEKLFF. The CDR3 coding sequence is TGCGCCAGCAGCCAAGGGAACCCTACAGGGTTGGGGGAAAAACTGTTTTTT. The chain links TRBV4-3 to TRBJ1-4; TRBD1 is a possible D gene (6 bases). The V end was cut by 1 base, the J end by 8 bases, with 20 bases between. Germline values: CDR1 LGHNA, CDR2 YSLEER. There are 17 residues in the CDR3.

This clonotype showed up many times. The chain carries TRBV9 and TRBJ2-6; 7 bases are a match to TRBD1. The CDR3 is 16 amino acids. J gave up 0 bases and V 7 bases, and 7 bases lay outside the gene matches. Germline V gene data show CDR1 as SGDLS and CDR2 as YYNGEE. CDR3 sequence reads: CASDDRDDSGANVLTF. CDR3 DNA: TGTGCCAGCGACGACAGGGACGACTCTGGGGCCAACGTCCTGACTTTC.

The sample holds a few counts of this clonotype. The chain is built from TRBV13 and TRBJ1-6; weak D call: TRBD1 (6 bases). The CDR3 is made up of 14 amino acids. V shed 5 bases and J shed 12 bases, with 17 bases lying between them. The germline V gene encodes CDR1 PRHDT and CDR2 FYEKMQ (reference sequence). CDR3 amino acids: CASSPRGGQLPLHF. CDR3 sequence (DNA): TGTGCCAGCAGCCCCCGGGGGGGGCAATTACCCCTCCACTTT.